The 21 T cell receptor beta chains listed next were all sequenced from one sample in a study of T cells expressing NK-cell markers. With the 5' RACE reads reprocessed, TCRdb shows one record per CDR3 protein and no DNA. The table lists about 460,000 distinct CDR3 sequences. Sequencing input: blood T cells: a sorted CD56 or NKG2C T cell subset, CD4+ or CD8+ T cells, or bulk PBMC T cells (not recorded which). These receptors came from a woman aged 50 to 60 in good health.

The chain carries TRBV5-1 and TRBJ1-1; the TCRdb call, TRBD1, lacks DNA for checking. This CDR3 comprises 13 residues. CDR1 is SGHRS, CDR2 YFSETQ, per germline. CDR3 amino acids: CASSSLANTEAFF.

The chain recombines TRBV2 with TRBJ2-1; lacking DNA, the TRBD2 call made by TCRdb goes unchecked. CDR3 size: 13 residues. Germline V CDR1 and CDR2: SNHLY, FYNNEI. CDR3 region: CASNQRELSSQFF.

The rearrangement uses TRBV7-9 and TRBJ2-1; TCRdb's D gene call, TRBD2, goes unchecked for lack of DNA. The germline gives CDR1 SEHNR, CDR2 FQNEAQ (reference sequence). This CDR3 contains 15 residues. The chain's CDR3 is CASSLAGLAGDEQFF.

V gene TRBV20-1 combines with J gene TRBJ2-7; there is no DNA to check the TCRdb D call of TRBD1. Germline V gives CDR1 DFQATT, CDR2 SNEGSKA (reference sequence). The CDR3 runs 14 residues. The CDR3 loop reads CSAERDISRREQYF.

V is TRBV11-2 and J is TRBJ2-4; TCRdb gives TRBD2 as the D gene, but with no DNA this cannot be confirmed. The CDR3 totals 17 residues. The germline gives CDR1 SGHAT, CDR2 FQNNGV. CDR3: CASSAGTSGSKRNIQYF.

The chain combines TRBV10-2 with TRBJ2-1; TCRdb's D call of TRBD2 is untestable without DNA. From germline, CDR1 is WSHSY and CDR2 SAAADI. The length of the CDR3 is 19 residues. The CDR3 reads CASSETSGRGGWSYNEQFF.

The CDR3 is CASSLVGQGSVWGRNEQFF. The V call is TRBV7-2, the J call TRBJ2-1; TCRdb names TRBD1, which stays unverified in the absence of DNA. Per germline, CDR1 SGHTA and CDR2 FQGNSA. The CDR3 has 19 residues.

The chain carries TRBV15 and TRBJ2-5; the TRBD1 assignment by TCRdb is unverifiable without DNA. CDR1 is LNHNV, CDR2 YYDKDF, per germline (reference sequence). This CDR3 has 14 residues. CDR3 in amino acids: CATSRVKGDETQYF.

The chain couples TRBV5-1 to TRBJ1-1; TCRdb proposes TRBD1, but this gene call is untestable without DNA. This CDR3 comprises 18 residues. The germline V gene encodes CDR1 SGHRS and CDR2 YFSETQ. The CDR3 spells CASSSTTPGGVLDTEAFF.

This chain connects TRBV20-1 to TRBJ2-2; TCRdb calls TRBD2, which cannot be checked without DNA. The germline gives CDR1 DFQATT, CDR2 SNEGSKA (reference sequence). The CDR3 spans 15 residues. CDR3 loop: CGRLAGDANTGELFF.

The V and J genes are TRBV7-9 and TRBJ2-5; TCRdb selects TRBD2, and the lack of DNA leaves this call unchecked. This CDR3 has 15 residues. The germline CDR1 and CDR2 sequences are SEHNR and FQNEAQ (reference sequence). This chain's CDR3 is CASSLAMGPTGTQYF.

This rearrangement joins TRBV14 to TRBJ2-3. CDR1 is SGHDN, CDR2 FVKESK, per germline. CDR3 size: 14 residues. The CDR3: CASSQWGQVDTQYF.

J is TRBJ1-2 and V is TRBV12-3 or TRBV12-4; TCRdb designates TRBD1, a call that cannot be tested without DNA. The CDR3 totals 14 residues. The chain's CDR3 is CASSPPPGVYGYTF.

V and J are TRBV3-1 and TRBJ2-5; absent DNA, TCRdb's TRBD2 call cannot be checked. The V gene's germline CDR1 is LGHDT and CDR2 YNNKEL (reference sequence). The CDR3 runs to 17 residues. The CDR3 sequence: CASSRDQAGASQETQYF.

V usage is TRBV10-3 and J usage is TRBJ2-7. The germline V gene has CDR1 ENHRY and CDR2 SYGVKD. The CDR3 runs 12 residues. The CDR3 is CAGYRVFGEQYF.

This chain links TRBV20-1 with TRBJ2-2. Germline assignment: CDR1 DFQATT and CDR2 SNEGSKA (reference sequence). The length of the CDR3 is 16 residues. CDR3: CSARDHWVESTGELFF.

J is TRBJ2-1 and V is TRBV20-1; with no DNA, the TCRdb D assignment of TRBD1 cannot be verified. Germline V CDR1 and CDR2: DFQATT, SNEGSKA (reference sequence). CDR3 length equals 17 residues. The CDR3 loop reads CSARDSPSGSLRNEQFF.

The chain uses TRBV3-1 and TRBJ2-7. CDR1 and CDR2 (germline): LGHDT, YNNKEL (reference sequence). The CDR3 consists of 14 residues. CDR3 sequence: CASSPAGSSYEQYF.

This chain connects TRBV5-1 to TRBJ1-2; lacking DNA, the TRBD1 call made by TCRdb goes unchecked. The CDR3 is 15 amino acids. Germline V gene lookup returns CDR1 SGHRS and CDR2 YFSETQ. This CDR3 reads CASSLAGDPSMRYTF.

V usage is TRBV25-1 and J usage is TRBJ2-7; the D call of TRBD2 rests on TCRdb alone, since no DNA is present to check it. The CDR3 covers 13 residues. CDR1 and CDR2 from the germline V gene are MGHDK and SYGVNS. The chain's CDR3 is CASGLAGAAEQYF.

The chain is built from TRBV2 and TRBJ2-7. The CDR3 consists of 14 residues. Germline CDR1 is SNHLY and CDR2 is FYNNEI. The CDR3 is CASTFDRSSYEQYF.